The 28 T cell receptor beta chains listed next were all sequenced from one sample in a study of breast tumors, draining lymph nodes, adjacent tissues. From the multiplex PCR reads, TCRdb called clonotypes with MiXCR, one entry per CDR3 protein. This table has 200,000 to 250,000 distinct CDR3 sequences, around 32% appearing once. Axillary draining lymph nodes of breast cancer patients supplied the node samples. The sequencing input was axillary lymph node tissue. These receptors were taken from a female donor with breast cancer. Some clones in this sample may be carry-over from other donors' samples.

As concerns this clonotype: Given a much more abundant clone one base away, this may be a read error. The V call is TRBV20-1, the J call TRBJ2-1; TRBD2 is a possible D gene (6 bases). This CDR3 contains 14 residues. Germline V gene sequence: CDR1 DFQATT, CDR2 SNEGSKA (reference sequence). V was cut by 1 base and J by 9 bases, with 16 bases left in between. As DNA, the CDR3 is TGCAGTGCTAGAGCGCGGGGTCTTCTCACTGAGCAGTTCTTC. This gives the protein CSARARGLLTEQFF.

A few counts support this clonotype. This chain joins TRBV3-1 and TRBJ2-7, with 12 positions matching TRBD1. The CDR3 extends over 19 amino acids. V was clipped by 4 bases and J by 7 bases; unmatched bases: 20. Germline values: CDR1 LGHDT, CDR2 YNNKEL (reference sequence). The CDR3 DNA is TGTGCCAGCAGCCGAACCGGGACAGGGGGCTCTACTACTACTAGGGAGCAGTACTTC. It codes for CASSRTGTGGSTTTREQYF.

There are many counts of this clonotype. This chain joins TRBV7-2 and TRBJ1-5, with a possible D match to TRBD1 (5 bases). The CDR3 sequence is 15 residues long. Germline V gene data show CDR1 as SGHTA and CDR2 as FQGNSA. Trimming stripped 8 bases from V and 4 bases from J, with 18 bases between. DNA for the CDR3: TGTGCCAGCGCACTCGGGGCAGGAGTAAATCAGCCCCAGCATTTT. Translating it yields CASALGAGVNQPQHF.

This clonotype was counted at least ten times. The CDR3 loop reads CSARGGGLASPNEQFF. For the CDR3, the DNA is TGCAGTGCTAGGGGGGGCGGGCTGGCTTCCCCCAATGAGCAGTTCTTC. The chain combines TRBV20-1 with TRBJ2-1; D tentatively fits TRBD1 or TRBD2 (6 bases each). V lost 3 bases to trimming and J lost 6 bases, with 21 bases between them. In germline, CDR1 is DFQATT, CDR2 SNEGSKA (reference sequence). CDR3 size: 16 residues.

Many counts were recorded for this clonotype. This chain connects TRBV5-1 to TRBJ2-4; either TRBD1 or TRBD2 may fit D (5 bases each). V was cut by 2 bases and J by 0 bases, with 15 bases left in between. The CDR3 totals 17 residues. Per the germline V gene, CDR1 is SGHRS and CDR2 is YFSETQ. CDR3 loop: CASSLSEGLIAKNIQYF. DNA of the CDR3: TGCGCCAGCAGCTTATCCGAGGGGCTTATAGCCAAAAACATTCAGTACTTC.

A word on this clonotype: This may come from a read error, since a much larger clone is one base off. V and J are TRBV6-5 and TRBJ1-6; a weak D match, TRBD1 (6 bases). V was shortened by 5 bases and J by 18 bases, with 23 bases between the two germline ends. Germline assignment: CDR1 MNHEY and CDR2 SVGAGI. The CDR3 runs 14 residues. The CDR3 protein is CASSPSRGEGRPHF. The DNA of the CDR3 is TGTGCCAGCAGTCCCTCCAGGGGCGAGGGTCGCCCCCACTTT.

This clonotype was counted at least ten times. The chain recombines TRBV10-2 with TRBJ2-5; no clear D. The CDR3 consists of 11 residues. CDR1 and CDR2 from the germline V gene are WSHSY and SAAADI. The V and J ends lost 0 bases and 9 bases respectively, with 5 bases between them. The CDR3 bases are TGCGCCAGCAGTGAGTCAGGCGCCCAGTACTTC. Translating it yields CASSESGAQYF.

Regarding this clonotype: The conserved final phenylalanine or tryptophan is absent from the CDR3, which likely points to a read error. J is TRBJ1-6 and V is TRBV2; 8 bases are shared with TRBD1. Losses at the gene ends were 4 bases for V and 7 bases for J; bases not matched to a gene: 9. Germline lookup yields CDR1 SNHLY and CDR2 FYNNEI. The CDR3 runs to 16 residues. Here the CDR3 reads CASSATGTGANSPLHS. CDR3 in DNA: TGTGCCAGCAGTGCCACCGGGACAGGAGCCAATTCACCCCTCCACTCT.

This rearrangement joins TRBV7-2 to TRBJ1-5; a weak D match, TRBD1 (5 bases). From germline, CDR1 is SGHTA and CDR2 FQGNSA. The CDR3 is 17 residues long. V was trimmed by 5 bases and J by 11 bases, leaving 28 bases between them. The CDR3 DNA follows: TGTGCCAGCAGCCCTCCAGGACTAGCGGGAGGACAAGAGACCCAGCATTTT. This encodes CASSPPGLAGGQETQHF.

This clonotype appeared once. A much larger clone lies a single base off, so this may be a read error. The chain is built from TRBV29-1 and TRBJ1-1, with a possible D match to TRBD1 (5 bases). Trimming pared 4 bases from V and 0 bases from J, leaving 12 bases between. Germline values: CDR1 SQVTM, CDR2 ANQGSEA. The CDR3 has 14 amino acids. The DNA for the CDR3 is TGCAGCGTTGTTGCGGACAACTTGAACACTGAAGCTTTCTTT. It yields the protein CSVVADNLNTEAFF.

In this sample, this clonotype turned up many times. The chain combines TRBV11-2 with TRBJ1-4; D is undetermined. CDR3 size: 14 residues. Germline CDR1 reads SGHAT; CDR2 reads FQNNGV. Trimming shortened V by 6 bases and J by 3 bases, and 11 bases separated the two germline ends. DNA for the CDR3: TGTGCCAGCAGGTCACCGTGGTCTAATGAAAAACTGTTTTTT. Translating it yields CASRSPWSNEKLFF.

For the CDR3, the DNA is TGTGCCAGCAGCATACAGGGGAATTTAGCCAAAAACATTCAGTACTTC. Its translation is CASSIQGNLAKNIQYF. The chain uses TRBV3-1 and TRBJ2-4; 7 bases line up with TRBD1. Unmatched junction bases numbered 7, after V lost 5 bases and J lost 0 bases. This CDR3 region has 16 residues. CDR1 is LGHDT and CDR2 is YNNKEL in the germline V gene (reference sequence).

This clonotype was recorded at least ten times. V is TRBV5-6 and J is TRBJ1-2; 9 nucleotides agree with TRBD1. V was pared by 2 bases and J by 7 bases, with 9 bases of the junction left unmatched. The CDR3 is 15 residues long. Germline V gene lookup returns CDR1 SGHDT and CDR2 YYEEEE. The CDR3 DNA follows: TGTGCCAGCAGCTTTATGGACAGGGGAGGTGGTGGCTACACCTTC. Translating gives CASSFMDRGGGGYTF.

At least ten counts were recorded for this clonotype. This rearrangement joins TRBV6-5 to TRBJ2-7; D possibly uses TRBD1 or TRBD2 (5 bases each). The CDR3 has 13 amino acids. CDR1 is MNHEY, CDR2 SVGAGI, per germline. Deletions cut 6 bases from V and 3 bases from J, with 12 bases between. The CDR3 reads CASSRGRDYEQYF. DNA for the CDR3: TGTGCCAGCAGCCGGGGACGGGACTACGAGCAGTACTTC.

This clonotype was found many times. J is TRBJ1-3 and V is TRBV6-2 or TRBV6-3; D perhaps matches TRBD1 (5 bases). Germline V gives CDR1 MNHEY, CDR2 SVGEGT. V lost 6 bases and J 0 bases, leaving 15 bases between the germline ends. The CDR3 loop spans 16 amino acids. The CDR3 loop reads CASRAKHGTSGNTIYF. Written as DNA, the CDR3 is TGTGCCAGCAGGGCGAAGCACGGGACCTCTGGAAACACCATATATTTT.

In the case of this clonotype: This may arise from a read error, as a much more abundant clone is one base away. This sequence joins TRBV19 and TRBJ2-3, with 14 bases lining up with TRBD2. The CDR3 contains 18 residues. Per germline, CDR1 LNHDA and CDR2 SQIVND (reference sequence). In DNA form, the CDR3 reads TGTGCCAGTAGTGCGGGACTAGCGGGGGATTCTAGCACAGATACGCCGTATTTT. It encodes CASSAGLAGDSSTDTPYF.

The rearrangement joins TRBV7-8 to TRBJ1-1; 7 bases are shared with TRBD1. Germline V gives CDR1 SGHVS, CDR2 FQNEAQ. Trimming took 0 bases from V and 7 from J; bases not matched to a gene: 11. CDR3 length: 16 residues. The CDR3 DNA is TGTGCCAGCAGCTTAGCACAGGGACAGCCGCATAATGAAGCTTTCTTT. Translation gives CASSLAQGQPHNEAFF.

The chain couples TRBV7-2 to TRBJ1-5; weak D call: TRBD1 (5 bases). CDR3 length equals 13 residues. The germline gives CDR1 SGHTA, CDR2 FQGNSA. Trimming left V 1 base short and J 14 bases short, with 15 bases between. CDR3 sequence: CASSLGTRGYEHF. The DNA of the CDR3 is TGTGCCAGCAGCTTAGGGACTAGGGGTTACGAGCATTTT.

The chain combines TRBV20-1 with TRBJ1-1; D not resolved. The CDR3 extends over 12 amino acids. Trimming removed 0 bases at V and 8 bases at J, with 10 bases between. Germline V gives CDR1 DFQATT, CDR2 SNEGSKA (reference sequence). The CDR3 loop reads CSARDDKTEAFF. The CDR3 region has the DNA TGCAGTGCTAGAGACGACAAAACGGAAGCTTTCTTT.

This clonotype has ten or more counts. The chain combines TRBV29-1 with TRBJ2-1; 7 bases are a match to TRBD2. The germline gives CDR1 SQVTM, CDR2 ANQGSEA. The V gene end was trimmed by 4 bases and the J gene end by 3 bases; junction bases not matched to a gene: 9. CDR3 length: 15 amino acids. The CDR3 reads CSVVKVAGDYNEQFF. CDR3 DNA sequence: TGCAGCGTTGTTAAGGTGGCGGGGGACTACAATGAGCAGTTCTTC.

This clonotype has ten or more counts. V and J are TRBV5-1 and TRBJ2-7; the D is unclear. The CDR3 sequence is 16 residues long. With 0 bases removed from V and 0 bases from J, the gap between germline ends came to 13 bases. Per germline, CDR1 SGHRS and CDR2 YFSETQ. The CDR3 region has the DNA TGCGCCAGCAGCTTGGACGGCGGTGAGAACTCCTACGAGCAGTACTTC. Encoded protein: CASSLDGGENSYEQYF. The full variable domain, its missing parts supplied by reference TRBV5-1 and TRBJ2-7, is KAGVTQTPRYLIKTRGQQVTLSCSPISGHRSVSWYQQTPGQGLQFLFEYFSETQRNKGNFPGRFSGRQFSNSRSEMNVSTLELGDSALYLCASSLDGGENSYEQYFGPGTRLTVT.

This clonotype appeared a few times. A much larger clone sits a single nucleotide away, making a read error possible. The DNA for the CDR3 is TGTGCCAGCAGTTCTACAGGGGCGGAAGAGACCCAGTACTTC. It specifies CASSSTGAEETQYF. The chain is built from TRBV5-4 and TRBJ2-5, with 7 nucleotides matching TRBD1. CDR1 is SGHNT, CDR2 YYREEE, per germline (reference sequence). Trimming cost V 5 bases and J 3 bases; bases outside gene matches: 7. The CDR3 is 14 amino acids.

This clonotype showed up many times. The chain is built from TRBV24-1 and TRBJ2-2, with D perhaps matching TRBD2 (5 bases). V shed 5 bases and J shed 7 bases, with 7 bases lying between them. CDR1 and CDR2 from the germline V gene are KGHDR and SFDVKD. This CDR3 contains 12 residues. The CDR3 sequence: CATSAGNGELFF. CDR3 bases: TGTGCCACCAGTGCGGGGAACGGGGAGCTGTTTTTT.

This chain uses TRBV7-9 with TRBJ2-2, with D uncertain. Looked up from germline, CDR1 is SEHNR and CDR2 is FQNEAQ (reference sequence). The CDR3 runs 16 residues. Trimming took 3 bases from V and 3 from J, leaving 14 bases between them. CDR3 sequence reads: CASSFKGTGYTGELFF. DNA for the CDR3: TGTGCCAGCAGCTTTAAAGGTACTGGCTACACCGGGGAGCTGTTTTTT.

This clonotype was counted many times. This sequence joins TRBV5-8 and TRBJ2-6; D perhaps matches TRBD1 (6 bases). V was cut by 2 bases and J by 0 bases, with 21 bases left in between. From germline, CDR1 is SGHTS and CDR2 YDEGEE. The CDR3 has 20 residues. The CDR3 DNA is TGTGCCAGCAGCTTTCCTCGAGGAAGGGGGTACGCCTCTGGGGCCAACGTCCTGACTTTC. Translating it yields CASSFPRGRGYASGANVLTF.

There are many counts of this clonotype. The genes are TRBV9 and TRBJ2-7; TRBD2 aligns across 8 bases. Germline V gene sequence: CDR1 SGDLS, CDR2 YYNGEE. The CDR3 has 16 amino acids. The J segment lost 0 bases and the V segment lost 2 bases, leaving 7 bases of the junction unmatched. As DNA, the CDR3 is TGTGCCAGCAGCGTTTCAGCGGGGGCCCTCTCCTACGAGCAGTACTTC. It translates to CASSVSAGALSYEQYF.

Only a few counts were recorded for this clonotype. It may be a read error: a sequence one base away is much more abundant. V gene TRBV10-3 combines with J gene TRBJ1-5, with 7 bases identical to TRBD1. The CDR3 totals 14 residues. V lost 10 bases and J lost 4; bases outside the gene matches: 10. Germline V CDR1 and CDR2: ENHRY, SYGVKD. CDR3 nucleotides: TGTGCCACCATGGAAGGGACAGAAAATCAGCCCCAGCATTTT. This encodes CATMEGTENQPQHF.

In this sample, this clonotype turned up many times. V gene TRBV19 combines with J gene TRBJ1-2, with 7 bases aligning to TRBD1. Per germline, CDR1 LNHDA and CDR2 SQIVND (reference sequence). V shed 6 bases, J shed 5 bases, and the junction held 9 bases outside the gene matches. This CDR3 has 14 residues. CDR3 nucleotide sequence: TGTGCCAGTAGCCCCGGGACAGTCACTTATGGCTACACCTTC. Translation gives CASSPGTVTYGYTF.